Sequencing of this TCR beta chain was carried out in a study of cytomegalovirus exposure and HLA in healthy donors. The study's findings and limits: Indistinguishable V segments such as TRBV6-2 and TRBV6-3 were excluded. Roughly uniform depth of sequencing across donors was assumed in presence/absence analyses.

A multiplex PCR was run with 60 Vbeta primers and 13 Jbeta primers. Sequencing was performed with immunoSEQ multiplex PCR; in TCRdb, only in-frame clones are kept and a portion is missing. The sample has over 85,000 clones, roughly 80% seen once. Germline CDR1 and CDR2: SGHDT and YYEEEE. This CDR3 has 18 residues. V lost 3 bases and J lost 3, with 19 bases in between. Points on this clone: What it binds is not known.

The V gene is TRBV5-6, the J gene TRBJ1-6; D is unclear. The sequencing sample was made of PBMCs. This sequence originates from a man younger than 45 in good health and CMV-seropositive. The CDR3: CASSSLLAGKFYNSPLHF. DNA of the CDR3: TGTGCCAGCAGCTCCCTTTTGGCCGGGAAATTCTATAATTCACCCCTCCACTTT. Variable domain in full (rest from reference TRBV5-6 and TRBJ1-6): DAGVTQSPTHLIKTRGQQVTLRCSPKSGHDTVSWYQQALGQGPQFIFQYYEEEERQRGNFPDRFSGHQFPNYSSELNVNALLLGDSALYLCASSSLLAGKFYNSPLHFGNGTRLTVT.